Each of the 29 T cell receptor beta chains below was sequenced from the same sample in a study of metastatic and nonmetastatic thyroid tumors. TCRdb reanalyzed the PCR reads with MiXCR. Found here are about 15,000 clones, roughly 29% of them singletons; the top ten hold about 48%. Prior to thyroid surgery, none of the patients had received any treatment. The material sequenced was tumor tissue. The origin of the receptors is a male donor with papillary thyroid cancer or a benign thyroid nodule (not recorded which). Some clones in this sample may be carry-over from other donors' samples.

In the case of this clone: Compared with germline, one end of the junction differs, possibly owing to a read error. The chain has TRBV6-4 and TRBJ2-3; D call uncertain. The germline V gene encodes CDR1 MRHNA and CDR2 SNTAGT. This CDR3 spans 16 amino acids. CDR3 nucleotides: TGTTCCAGCAGTGACGCAAGAGGCCGGGGCACAGATACGCAGTATTTT. Translated: CSSSDARGRGTDTQYF.

The CDR3 nucleotides are TGCAGTGCTAGTGGTCTACTAGCGGGAGACCCCAATGAGCAGTTCTTC. Amino acid sequence: CSASGLLAGDPNEQFF. V usage is TRBV20-1 and J usage is TRBJ2-1; 11 bases match TRBD2. V shed 3 bases, J shed 6 bases, and the junction held 10 bases outside the gene matches. In germline, CDR1 is DFQATT, CDR2 SNEGSKA (reference sequence). This CDR3 contains 16 residues.

To note about this clone: The junction departs from the called germline gene at one end, perhaps through a read error. The genes are TRBV20-1 and TRBJ2-2, with D possibly being TRBD1 or TRBD2 (7 bases each). CDR1 DFQATT and CDR2 SNEGSKA come from the germline V gene (reference sequence). This CDR3 is built from 15 residues. CDR3 sequence reads: CSASETGRDTGGLLF. The DNA of the CDR3 is TGCAGTGCTTCCGAGACAGGGAGGGACACCGGGGGACTGCTTTTT.

For this clone: The conserved final phenylalanine or tryptophan is absent from the CDR3, which likely points to a read error. This rearrangement joins TRBV19 to TRBJ1-2; D gene uncertain. The germline CDR1 and CDR2 sequences are LNHDA and SQIVND (reference sequence). V was cut by 6 bases and J by 3 bases, with 11 bases left in between. The CDR3 has 13 amino acids. In nucleotides, the CDR3 is TGTGCCAGTAGAAGGACGGGCTACTATGGCTACACCTTA. This codes for CASRRTGYYGYTL.

The J gene is TRBJ2-7, the V gene TRBV5-1; D may match TRBD1 or TRBD2 (6 bases each). CDR3 length: 15 residues. V was cut by 1 base and J by 4 bases, with 15 bases left in between. Germline lookup yields CDR1 SGHRS and CDR2 YFSETQ. The CDR3 sequence is CASSLYGGALYEQYF. The CDR3 nucleotides read TGCGCCAGCAGCTTGTACGGGGGCGCATTGTACGAGCAGTACTTC.

Ten or more counts support this clone. The chain is built from TRBV7-9 and TRBJ1-2, with D perhaps matching TRBD1 (5 bases). The CDR3 is 14 residues long. Trimming pared 5 bases from V and 3 bases from J, leaving 13 bases between. Germline loops: CDR1 SEHNR, CDR2 FQNEAQ (reference sequence). The CDR3 sequence is CASSPPRGDYGYTF. CDR3 nucleotides: TGTGCCAGCAGCCCGCCTCGAGGGGACTATGGCTACACCTTC.

The CDR3 sequence: CSARDTGLAGVTQYF. The CDR3, as DNA: TGCAGTGCTAGAGACACGGGACTAGCGGGAGTGACGCAGTATTTT. The J gene is TRBJ2-3, the V gene TRBV20-1, with 14 nucleotides matching TRBD2. Germline trimming cut 0 bases from V and 9 bases from J; bases unmatched to any gene: 5. The CDR3 consists of 15 residues. CDR1 DFQATT and CDR2 SNEGSKA come from the germline V gene (reference sequence).

This clone was counted at least ten times. This chain links TRBV9 with TRBJ1-1; a weak D match, TRBD1 (6 bases). The CDR3 has 15 residues. Germline loops: CDR1 SGDLS, CDR2 YYNGEE. Trimming shortened V by 4 bases and J by 4 bases, and 17 bases separated the two germline ends. The CDR3 region has the DNA TGTGCCAGCAGCTCAGCGGGGGGGCCGGGCACTGAAGCTTTCTTT. Translated: CASSSAGGPGTEAFF.

The V call is TRBV15, the J call TRBJ1-2; TRBD1 might be the D (6 bases). From germline, CDR1 is LNHNV and CDR2 YYDKDF (reference sequence). The CDR3 extends over 14 amino acids. The V and J ends lost 3 bases and 8 bases respectively, with 16 bases between them. CDR3 coding DNA: TGTGCCACCAGCAGTAGACGGACAGCCCAGGGCTACACCTTC. Protein sequence: CATSSRRTAQGYTF.

About this clone: One end of the junction does not line up with germline, which may come from a read error. The CDR3 loop is CAWSVGAIYELYF. The CDR3 DNA sequence: TGTGCGTGGAGTGTCGGGGCAATCTACGAGCTGTACTTC. The genes are TRBV30 and TRBJ2-7, with D tentatively TRBD1 or TRBD2 (5 bases each). The CDR3 sequence is 13 residues long. Germline CDR1 and CDR2: GTSNPN and SVGIG (reference sequence).

This clone was picked up many times. This chain joins TRBV29-1 and TRBJ2-5; D not resolved. CDR3 length equals 12 residues. Germline V gene lookup returns CDR1 SQVTM and CDR2 ANQGSEA. V shed 3 bases and J shed 4 bases, with 9 bases lying between them. CDR3: CSVEKYRETQYF. The CDR3, as DNA: TGCAGCGTTGAGAAGTACCGAGAGACCCAGTACTTC.

This clone was seen many times. The V gene is TRBV7-9, the J gene TRBJ1-2; 9 bases map to TRBD1. Germline CDR1 and CDR2: SEHNR and FQNEAQ (reference sequence). V lost 5 bases and J lost 2; bases outside the gene matches: 6. The CDR3 runs to 15 residues. CDR3 protein: CASSHTTGGNYGYTF. CDR3 DNA: TGTGCCAGCAGCCACACCACAGGGGGCAACTATGGCTACACCTTC.

V gene TRBV5-1 combines with J gene TRBJ2-3, with 9 bases matching TRBD2. The V gene's germline CDR1 is SGHRS and CDR2 YFSETQ. V was pared by 7 bases and J by 4 bases, with 10 bases of the junction left unmatched. The CDR3 consists of 15 residues. For the CDR3, the DNA is TGCGCCAGCCTTCCCGGGCGGGGGGGTTCAGATACGCAGTATTTT. This sequence encodes CASLPGRGGSDTQYF.

This clone is medium-sized within its sample. The chain combines TRBV20-1 with TRBJ2-2, with 11 bases identical to TRBD2. Per germline, CDR1 DFQATT and CDR2 SNEGSKA (reference sequence). V lost 4 bases to trimming and J lost 0 bases; unmatched junction nucleotides: 4. The length of the CDR3 is 16 residues. The CDR3 region is CSAIPSGRPNTGELFF. The CDR3 DNA is TGCAGTGCTATCCCTAGCGGGAGGCCGAACACCGGGGAGCTGTTTTTT.

This chain uses TRBV20-1 with TRBJ2-7; 13 positions match TRBD2. CDR1 DFQATT and CDR2 SNEGSKA come from the germline V gene (reference sequence). V was pared by 5 bases and J by 7 bases, with 11 bases of the junction left unmatched. This CDR3 region has 15 residues. DNA for the CDR3: TGCAGTGCTTATATTCCGGGACTAGCGGGGAGGGAGCAGTACTTC. It codes for CSAYIPGLAGREQYF.

The table lists this clone with many counts. The V call is TRBV10-1, the J call TRBJ2-2, with D uncertain. V was shortened by 6 bases and J by 5 bases, with 10 bases between the two germline ends. Germline-derived CDR1 and CDR2 are WNHNN and SYGVQD (reference sequence). The CDR3 has 13 residues. CDR3 in amino acids: CASRFGRTGELFF. In nucleotides, the CDR3 is TGCGCCAGCAGGTTCGGCCGGACCGGGGAGCTGTTTTTT.

As for this clone: The CDR3 end shows no conserved phenylalanine or tryptophan, and so a read error is likely. The DNA is left out, because the CDR3 cannot be placed on it with certainty; the CDR3 is given as TCRdb lists it. The V and J genes are TRBV20-1 and TRBJ2-5. Including both end residues, the CDR3 is 8 amino acids long. CDR1 and CDR2 (germline): DFQATT, SNEGSKA (reference sequence). CDR3 sequence: CSARPWTI.

In this sample, this clone turned up many times. The chain couples TRBV9 to TRBJ1-1; D unresolved. V gave up 0 bases and J gave up 3 bases, with 15 bases separating them. Germline CDR1 is SGDLS and CDR2 is YYNGEE. This CDR3 spans 16 amino acids. The CDR3 DNA reads TGTGCCAGCAGCGTAGGGGCGTCGTTCCCGGACACTGAAGCTTTCTTT. This sequence encodes CASSVGASFPDTEAFF.

The V gene is TRBV6-2 or TRBV6-3, the J gene TRBJ2-1, with 8 positions matching TRBD2. Germline-derived CDR1 and CDR2 are MNHEY and SVGEGT. This CDR3 spans 19 amino acids. V shed 0 bases and J 0 bases; nucleotides not matched to a gene: 10. For the CDR3, the DNA is TGTGCCAGCAGTTACTCGAGAACTAGCGGCCCGAGCTCCTACAATGAGCAGTTCTTC. It yields the protein CASSYSRTSGPSSYNEQFF.

The sample holds many counts of this clone. This chain joins TRBV28 and TRBJ1-4, with D uncertain. The CDR3 extends over 15 amino acids. Germline V gene lookup returns CDR1 MDHEN and CDR2 SYDVKM. With 6 bases removed from V and 4 bases from J, the gap between germline ends came to 15 bases. The CDR3 region has the DNA TGTGCCAGCAGGGTGGGAACAGTCGATAATGAAAAACTGTTTTTT. It is translated as CASRVGTVDNEKLFF.

This clone was seen repeatedly, ten times or more. This rearrangement joins TRBV6-5 to TRBJ2-3; D uncertain. Germline values: CDR1 MNHEY, CDR2 SVGAGI. V lost 0 bases and J 0 bases, leaving 7 bases between the germline ends. The CDR3 loop spans 15 amino acids. Written as DNA, the CDR3 is TGTGCCAGCAGTTACTCGGTAGACAGCACAGATACGCAGTATTTT. It specifies CASSYSVDSTDTQYF.

By sample share, this clone is medium-sized. This CDR3 reads CASSPGRYGYTF. In DNA, the CDR3 is TGTGCCAGCAGCCCGGGACGGTATGGCTACACCTTC. V gene TRBV5-8 combines with J gene TRBJ1-2, with D perhaps TRBD1 (5 bases). Trimming left V 4 bases short and J 5 bases short, with 9 bases between. CDR3 size: 12 residues. Germline CDR1 reads SGHTS; CDR2 reads YDEGEE.

This clone was seen only a few times. The chain recombines TRBV28 with TRBJ2-1; 8 bases align to TRBD2. The CDR3 has 14 amino acids. CDR1 MDHEN and CDR2 SYDVKM come from the germline V gene. V was pared by 5 bases and J by 5 bases, with 5 bases of the junction left unmatched. Here the CDR3 reads CASSPRGGDNEQFF. The CDR3 DNA reads as TGTGCCAGCAGTCCTCGGGGGGGGGACAATGAGCAGTTCTTC.

This clone came up many times. The gene calls are TRBV20-1 and TRBJ2-5; D ambiguous. Per the germline V gene, CDR1 is DFQATT and CDR2 is SNEGSKA (reference sequence). V lost 0 bases and J lost 2, with 10 bases in between. This CDR3 is 14 amino acids long. This chain's CDR3 is CSAREWGTQETQYF. The CDR3 DNA reads TGCAGTGCTAGAGAATGGGGAACTCAAGAGACCCAGTACTTC.

The CDR3 sequence is CASSRYGDSYEQYF. CDR3 DNA sequence: TGTGCCAGCTCCCGCTACGGGGACTCCTACGAGCAGTACTTC. The chain joins TRBV18 to TRBJ2-7; possible D gene TRBD2, 5 bases. Germline V gene data show CDR1 as KGHSH and CDR2 as LQKENI. V shed 6 bases and J shed 0 bases, with 12 bases lying between them. The CDR3 runs to 14 residues. The whole variable domain, filled in from reference TRBV18 and TRBJ2-7, reads NAGVMQNPRHLVRRRGQEARLRCSPMKGHSHVYWYRQLPEEGLKFMVYLQKENIIDESGMPKERFSAEFPKEGPSILRIQQVVRGDSAAYFCASSRYGDSYEQYFGPGTRLTVT.

Many counts were recorded for this clone. The chain has TRBV20-1 and TRBJ1-2; TRBD1 is a possible D gene (5 bases). CDR1 DFQATT and CDR2 SNEGSKA come from the germline V gene (reference sequence). Trimming took off 2 bases at V and 4 bases at J, with 8 bases between the two ends. The CDR3 has 12 residues. The CDR3 region is CSARIGGYGYTF. Written as DNA, the CDR3 is TGCAGTGCTAGAATTGGGGGCTATGGCTACACCTTC.

The table lists this clone with many counts. V and J are TRBV7-3 and TRBJ2-3; 10 nucleotides align to TRBD2. With V trimmed by 4 bases and J by 2 bases, 6 bases remained unmatched. CDR3 length: 16 amino acids. Looked up from germline, CDR1 is SGHTA and CDR2 is FQGTGA. This CDR3 reads CASSSASGGLTDTQYF. DNA of the CDR3: TGTGCCAGCAGCTCTGCTAGCGGGGGACTCACAGATACGCAGTATTTT. The variable domain in full, completed from reference TRBV7-3 and TRBJ2-3, reads GAGVSQTPSNKVTEKGKYVELRCDPISGHTALYWYRQSLGQGPEFLIYFQGTGAADDSGLPNDRFFAVRPEGSVSTLKIQRTERGDSAVYLCASSSASGGLTDTQYFGPGTRLTVL.

In DNA form, the CDR3 reads TGTGCCAGCAGCCCTACAGGGCATTGGGCCGAGCAGTACTTC. Amino acids: CASSPTGHWAEQYF. The V gene is TRBV3-1, the J gene TRBJ2-7, with a weak D call TRBD1 (6 bases). Germline values: CDR1 LGHDT, CDR2 YNNKEL (reference sequence). The V end was cut by 4 bases, the J end by 6 bases, with 16 bases between. The CDR3 is 14 residues long.

J is TRBJ2-4 and V is TRBV7-2; D is unclear. CDR1 and CDR2 from the germline V gene are SGHTA and FQGNSA. The CDR3 covers 15 residues. The ends were cut back, 5 bases at V and 1 base at J, with 12 bases in the middle. CDR3 nucleotide sequence: TGTGCCAGCAGCCCCTCGGCCTTGGCCAAAAACATTCAGTACTTC. Translating gives CASSPSALAKNIQYF. Supplemented by reference TRBV7-2 and TRBJ2-4, the full variable domain reads GAGVSQSPSNKVTEKGKDVELRCDPISGHTALYWYRQSLGQGLEFLIYFQGNSAPDKSGLPSDRFSAERTGGSVSTLTIQRTQQEDSAVYLCASSPSALAKNIQYFGAGTRLSVL.